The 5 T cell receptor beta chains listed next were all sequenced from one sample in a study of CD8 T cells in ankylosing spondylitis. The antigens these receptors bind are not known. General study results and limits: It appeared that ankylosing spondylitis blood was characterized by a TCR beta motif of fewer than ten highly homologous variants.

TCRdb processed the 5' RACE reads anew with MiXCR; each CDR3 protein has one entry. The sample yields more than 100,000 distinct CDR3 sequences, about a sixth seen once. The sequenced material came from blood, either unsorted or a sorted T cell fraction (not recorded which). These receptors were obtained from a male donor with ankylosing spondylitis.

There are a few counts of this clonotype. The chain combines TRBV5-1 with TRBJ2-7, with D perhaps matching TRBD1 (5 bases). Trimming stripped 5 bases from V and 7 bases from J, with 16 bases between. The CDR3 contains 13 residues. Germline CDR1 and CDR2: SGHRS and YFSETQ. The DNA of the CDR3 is TGCGCCAGCAGTCAGGGATTTGGTTGGGAGCAGTACTTC. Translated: CASSQGFGWEQYF.

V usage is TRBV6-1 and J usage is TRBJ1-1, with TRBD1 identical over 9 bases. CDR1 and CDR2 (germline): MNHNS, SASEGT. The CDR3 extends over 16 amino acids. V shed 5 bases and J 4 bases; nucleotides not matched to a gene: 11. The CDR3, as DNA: TGTGCCAGCAGTACCGGGACAGGGATCTTCGGCACTGAAGCTTTCTTT. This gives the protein CASSTGTGIFGTEAFF.

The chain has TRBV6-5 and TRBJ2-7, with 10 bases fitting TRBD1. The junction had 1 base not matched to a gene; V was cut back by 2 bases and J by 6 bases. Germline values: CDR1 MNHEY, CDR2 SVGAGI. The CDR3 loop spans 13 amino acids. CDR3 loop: CASSYGTGVEQYF. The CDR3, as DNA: TGTGCCAGCAGTTACGGGACAGGGGTCGAGCAGTACTTC.

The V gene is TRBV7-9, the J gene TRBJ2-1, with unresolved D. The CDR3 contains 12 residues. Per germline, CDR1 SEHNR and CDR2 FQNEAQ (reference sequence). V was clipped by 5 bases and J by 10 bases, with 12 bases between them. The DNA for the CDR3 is TGTGCCAGCAGCCTCGGCCCCGGGGAGCAGTTCTTC. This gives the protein CASSLGPGEQFF.

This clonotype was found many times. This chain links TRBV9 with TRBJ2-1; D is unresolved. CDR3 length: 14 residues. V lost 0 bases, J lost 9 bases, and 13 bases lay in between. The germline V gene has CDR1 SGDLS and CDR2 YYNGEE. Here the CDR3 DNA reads TGTGCCAGCAGCGTAGGGCTAGACACGGCTGAGCAGTTCTTC. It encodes CASSVGLDTAEQFF.